This entry lists 18 T cell receptor beta chains sequenced from one sample in a study of cytomegalovirus exposure and HLA in healthy donors (dated by TCRdb to about 2017). The library was made by the immunoSEQ multiplex PCR assay. The multiplex PCR relied on a mix of 60 forward primers for TCR Vbeta segments and 13 reverse primers for TCR Jbeta segments. TCRdb stores this immuneACCESS table with in-frame sequences only. Part of the clones is absent; in the studies checked, under half of the shortfall reflects unresolved V genes, and no reason is known for the rest. Recorded for this sample are some 110,000 clones; about 15% of them occurred a single time. The ten most abundant clones make up roughly 0.89% of the sample. Sequenced input: PBMCs. These TCRs come from a female donor in good health and CMV-seronegative.

This clone came up a few times. The genes are TRBV6-5 and TRBJ2-5, with 12 bases aligning to TRBD2. V trimming: 2 bases; J trimming: 1 base; junction bases outside the gene matches: 2. Per the germline V gene, CDR1 is MNHEY and CDR2 is SVGAGI. This CDR3 region has 16 residues. CDR3 sequence: CASSYATSGGQETQYF. The CDR3 DNA is TGTGCCAGCAGTTACGCGACTAGCGGGGGCCAAGAGACCCAGTACTTC.

This clone came up once. The chain carries TRBV10-1 and TRBJ2-6; 7 nucleotides line up with TRBD2. Germline trimming cut 5 bases from V and 1 base from J; bases unmatched to any gene: 14. The germline CDR1 and CDR2 sequences are WNHNN and SYGVQD (reference sequence). The CDR3 runs 19 residues. CDR3 nucleotide sequence: TGCGCCAGCAGTTGGGAGGGGTGGGCCCTACGGTCTGGGGCCAACGTCCTGACTTTC. Translation: CASSWEGWALRSGANVLTF.

This rearrangement joins TRBV7-2 to TRBJ2-1; tentatively, D is TRBD2 (5 bases). V was pared by 5 bases and J by 1 base, with 12 bases between. The length of the CDR3 is 15 residues. Per the germline V gene, CDR1 is SGHTA and CDR2 is FQGNSA. The CDR3 spells CASSRSGTSYNEQFF. The CDR3 bases are TGTGCCAGCAGCAGAAGCGGCACTTCCTACAATGAGCAGTTCTTC.

The chain joins TRBV28 to TRBJ1-3; a weak D match, TRBD1 (6 bases). The germline gives CDR1 MDHEN, CDR2 SYDVKM. The CDR3 runs to 15 residues. V was shortened by 4 bases and J by 4 bases, with 14 bases between the two germline ends. The CDR3 loop reads CASSSSRGLGNTIYF. The CDR3 DNA sequence: TGTGCCAGCAGTTCCTCGAGGGGGTTAGGAAACACCATATATTTT. Combining the CDR3 with reference TRBV28 and TRBJ1-3 gives the whole variable domain DVKVTQSSRYLVKRTGEKVFLECVQDMDHENMFWYRQDPGLGLRLIYFSYDVKMKEKGDIPEGYSVSREKKERFSLILESASTNQTSMYLCASSSSRGLGNTIYFGEGSWLTVV.

This clone was observed a few times. V is TRBV25-1 and J is TRBJ1-6, with no clear D. The CDR3 covers 12 residues. The V gene lost 9 bases and the J gene lost 6 bases, with 9 bases spanning the gap. CDR1 is MGHDK, CDR2 SYGVNS, per germline. The CDR3 bases are TGTGCCAGTACCCCGGGTAATTCACCCCTCCACTTT. This translates into CASTPGNSPLHF.

This clone was counted only a few times. The J gene is TRBJ1-4, the V gene TRBV5-4; 10 bases align to TRBD1. Germline lookup yields CDR1 SGHNT and CDR2 YYREEE (reference sequence). The CDR3 length is 16 residues. After removal of 4 bases from V and 5 bases from J, the junction contained 8 bases not matched to a gene. CDR3: CASSGKDRGANEKLFF. CDR3 nucleotides: TGTGCCAGCAGCGGAAAGGACAGGGGGGCGAATGAAAAACTGTTTTTT.

The J gene is TRBJ1-2, the V gene TRBV7-2, with TRBD1 matching 9 bases. The CDR3 length is 13 residues. Germline V CDR1 and CDR2: SGHTA, FQGNSA. Trimming removed 5 bases from V and 8 bases from J; junction bases left unmatched: 6. The CDR3 sequence is CASSAGTGWGYTF. The CDR3 DNA reads as TGTGCCAGCAGCGCAGGGACAGGGTGGGGCTACACCTTC.

The chain combines TRBV4-2 with TRBJ2-1; D gene uncertain. The CDR3 spans 12 residues. The ends were cut back, 1 base at V and 6 bases at J, with 4 bases in the middle. Germline loops: CDR1 LGHNA, CDR2 YNFKEQ. The CDR3 spells CASSQVSNEQFF. As DNA, the CDR3 is TGTGCCAGCAGCCAAGTCTCCAATGAGCAGTTCTTC.

This clone turned up a few times. V is TRBV5-1 and J is TRBJ1-4, with D perhaps matching TRBD1 (5 bases). Germline-derived CDR1 and CDR2 are SGHRS and YFSETQ. There are 13 residues in the CDR3. V lost 4 bases and J 6 bases, leaving 10 bases between the germline ends. The CDR3 DNA reads as TGCGCCAGCAGCCTACGGGGGGATGAAAAACTGTTTTTT. Protein sequence: CASSLRGDEKLFF.

In its sample, this clone was seen a few times. The rearrangement uses TRBV30 and TRBJ1-1; D gene unclear. The CDR3 runs 12 residues. Germline-derived CDR1 and CDR2 are GTSNPN and SVGIG (reference sequence). V lost 3 bases, J lost 4 bases, and 9 bases lay in between. CDR3 coding DNA: TGTGCCTGGAGCCCCGCGGGCACTGAAGCTTTCTTT. Protein: CAWSPAGTEAFF.

This chain uses TRBV29-1 with TRBJ1-1, with TRBD1 matching over 10 bases. V lost 7 bases to trimming and J lost 3 bases; unmatched junction nucleotides: 5. Germline loops: CDR1 SQVTM, CDR2 ANQGSEA. This CDR3 spans 13 amino acids. The CDR3 bases are TGCAGCGCTTCGGACAGGGGGGACACTGAAGCTTTCTTT. It translates to CSASDRGDTEAFF. Together with reference TRBV29-1 and TRBJ1-1, the CDR3 gives the full variable domain: SAVISQKPSRDICQRGTSLTIQCQVDSQVTMMFWYRQQPGQSLTLIATANQGSEATYESGFVIDKFPISRPNLTFSTLTVSNMSPEDSSIYLCSASDRGDTEAFFGQGTRLTVV.

The V call is TRBV6-6, the J call TRBJ2-7; D unresolved. Trimming removed 4 bases at V and 3 bases at J, with 16 bases between. The CDR3 spans 15 residues. The germline CDR1 and CDR2 sequences are MNHNY and SVGAGI (reference sequence). The CDR3: CASSSHNGGYYEQYF. The CDR3 nucleotides are TGTGCCAGCAGTTCCCACAACGGCGGCTACTACGAGCAGTACTTC.

In its sample, this clone was seen a few times. The chain employs TRBV2 and TRBJ2-5; 8 bases are a match to TRBD2. The CDR3 has 14 amino acids. CDR1 is SNHLY, CDR2 FYNNEI, per germline. Trimming removed 6 bases from V and 3 bases from J; junction bases left unmatched: 6. For the CDR3, the DNA is TGTGCCAGCAGAGCCGGGACTAGTAAAGAGACCCAGTACTTC. It codes for CASRAGTSKETQYF.

This chain links TRBV20-1 with TRBJ1-2; D ambiguous. The CDR3 runs to 10 residues. Germline V CDR1 and CDR2: DFQATT, SNEGSKA (reference sequence). V was pared by 0 bases and J by 8 bases, with 4 bases between. The CDR3 region has the DNA TGCAGTGCTAGAGATCAAGGCTACACCTTC. Translating gives CSARDQGYTF.

This clone was seen at least ten times. V and J are TRBV4-3 and TRBJ2-1; D is undetermined. With 0 bases removed from V and 9 bases from J, the gap between germline ends came to 9 bases. CDR1 and CDR2 (germline): LGHNA, YSLEER. The CDR3 extends over 13 amino acids. The CDR3 DNA sequence: TGCGCCAGCAGCCAAGAGGCGGAAAGTGAGCAGTTCTTC. It codes for CASSQEAESEQFF.

This clone has only a few counts. The junction does not match germline at one end; this may be a read error. The gene calls are TRBV7-7 and TRBJ2-2; 8 bases are shared with TRBD2. Looked up from germline, CDR1 is SSHAT and CDR2 is FNYEAQ (reference sequence). There are 17 residues in the CDR3. The CDR3: CASSFLRGGRGTGELFF. DNA for the CDR3: TGTGCTAGCAGCTTCCTCCGGGGGGGCCGCGGCACCGGGGAGCTGTTTTTT.

The chain recombines TRBV6-5 with TRBJ1-1; 8 nucleotides match TRBD1. This CDR3 is built from 13 residues. J was trimmed by 2 bases and V by 8 bases; bases with no gene match: 4. Germline V lookup: CDR1 MNHEY, CDR2 SVGAGI. CDR3 DNA sequence: TGTGCCAGCGCGGACAGGGTCAACACTGAAGCTTTCTTT. Amino acid sequence: CASADRVNTEAFF.

This rearrangement joins TRBV5-1 to TRBJ2-7, with 7 bases identical to TRBD1. V shed 7 bases, J shed 5 bases, and the junction held 9 bases outside the gene matches. This CDR3 comprises 13 residues. Germline lookup yields CDR1 SGHRS and CDR2 YFSETQ. The CDR3 loop reads CASRQGDVNEQYF. The CDR3 region has the DNA TGCGCCAGCCGACAGGGAGATGTTAACGAGCAGTACTTC.